This T cell receptor (beta chain) appears in the sequencing data of a study of blood T cell repertoires in COVID-19. As for the study in general: Samples taken during acute and convalescent COVID-19 were collected in the United States, Italy and Spain. T cells, B-cell-depleted T cells, or PBMCs supplied cDNA or gDNA.

Per the original methods: The assay estimated nucleated cells by amplifying reference gene primers. Data came from immunoSEQ multiplex PCR; TCRdb stores just in-frame clones and leaves some out. Clone size and the V and J calls come from that table; the DNA yielded D and trimming. The sample carries around 140,000 clones, around nine tenths recorded once. The sequenced material came from peripheral blood. This receptor was obtained from a man aged 55 to 70 with active or convalescent COVID-19.

CDR3 sequence (DNA): TGTGCCAGCAGTCTCCCCGGGACAGGGGGCCCCCTTACCAATGAAAAACTGTTTTTT. It yields the protein CASSLPGTGGPLTNEKLFF. The rearrangement links TRBV28 to TRBJ1-4, with TRBD1 matching over 12 bases. Germline V gives CDR1 MDHEN, CDR2 SYDVKM. CDR3 length: 19 amino acids. With 5 bases clipped from V and 5 bases from J, the junction kept 15 bases outside the gene matches.